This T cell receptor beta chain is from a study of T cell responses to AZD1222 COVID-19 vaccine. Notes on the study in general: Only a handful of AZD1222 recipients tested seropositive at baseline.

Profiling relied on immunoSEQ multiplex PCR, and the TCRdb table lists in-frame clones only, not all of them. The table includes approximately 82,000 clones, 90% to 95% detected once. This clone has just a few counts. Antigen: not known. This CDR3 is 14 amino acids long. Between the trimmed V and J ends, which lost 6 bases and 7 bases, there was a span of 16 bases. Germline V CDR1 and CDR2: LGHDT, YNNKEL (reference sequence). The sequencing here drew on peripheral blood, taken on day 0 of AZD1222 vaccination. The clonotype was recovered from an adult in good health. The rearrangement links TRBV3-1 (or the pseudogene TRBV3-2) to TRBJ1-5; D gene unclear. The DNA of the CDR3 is TGTGCCAGCAGTCCTATGCTGTTGGGACAGCCCCAGCATTTT. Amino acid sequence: CASSPMLLGQPQHF.